This T cell receptor (beta chain) was captured by sequencing in a study of cytomegalovirus exposure and HLA in healthy donors. The wider study: Roughly 80 million unique TCRs from HLA-typed donors made up an early data release. Findings and caveats of the study: Later work found that TCR association rates differed between HLA loci; DRB1 had the most and HLA-C the fewest. TCR beta sequences reportedly predicted most subjects' HLA-A and HLA-B alleles accurately.

The PCR contained 60 Vbeta and 13 Jbeta primers. Measured with immunoSEQ multiplex PCR; TCRdb has only the in-frame clones, and not every one. The sample carries roughly 92,000 clones, 60% to 80% recorded once. On this clone: Its antigen is unknown.

This CDR3 comprises 15 residues. Germline assignment: CDR1 SGDLS and CDR2 YYNGEE. Trimming cost V 4 bases and J 2 bases; bases outside gene matches: 3. The sequence was collected from a woman in her fifties or sixties in good health and CMV-seropositive. Sequencing was performed on PBMCs. J is TRBJ1-4 and V is TRBV9; 9 nucleotides agree with TRBD1. CDR3: CASSPTGGTNEKLFF. Here the CDR3 DNA reads TGTGCCAGCAGCCCGACAGGGGGGACTAATGAAAAACTGTTTTTT.